Here is one TCR beta chain with its context. This clonotype was observed a handful of times. Its antigen remains unidentified. Base qualities are not recorded, but no much larger clone differs from it by a single base. These data come from a study of blood T cells in healthy people across ages (dated by TCRdb to the mid-2010s). The study in broad terms: In model experiments, roughly one uniquely barcoded TCR beta cDNA molecule per two T cells was captured by template switching. Age-related changes in TCR beta repertoire diversity were measured in the study by deep sequencing normalized with unique cDNA molecular identifiers. The donors were split into four age groups: young (average 16 years), middle-aged (nearly 40), aged (roughly 65) and long-lived (about 74). To avoid experimental bias, donors of different ages were distributed randomly across sequencing lanes. The study analyzed two additional independent replicas of 1 million unique cDNA reads from the same blood draw for two donors, one aged 18 to 29 and one aged 80 or older. What the work shows at the level of the full study, not this receptor alone: There was a strong correlation between observed TCR beta diversity and the percentage of naive T cells measured by flow cytometry. Conclusive comparison of naive and antigen-experienced compartments was prevented by the profiling of bulk unsorted PBMCs. As age increased, observed TCR beta diversity per million T cells dropped in a roughly linear way, and a significant reduction was already evident by age approximately 40. Because donor CMV infection status was unknown, age-related changes in expanded clonotypes were potentially confounded. Compared with the aged group, more naive CD4+ T cells, fewer expanded clones and increased TCR diversity were shown by the long-lived group, suggesting age selection. Estimates of total diversity from one million sequenced T cells were regarded as lower bounds and underestimates.

Systemically healthy Caucasian individuals from Russia, around 39 in total and aged roughly 6 to 90 years, were included as donors. Each donor gave approximately 10 milliliters of peripheral blood, collected into EDTA-treated Vacutainer tubes. Ficoll-Paque density-gradient centrifugation was used to isolate PBMCs, with at least 6 million per sample. Trizol reagent was used to extract total RNA from PBMCs, with at least 5 micrograms per sample. For every donor, flow cytometry on a PBMC aliquot measured the percentage of naive CD45RAhigh/CD27high T cells. The receptor library was made with 5' RACE. The sample was run on an Illumina HiSeq 2500. A second PCR of roughly 7 to 11 cycles was performed with a sample-barcoded 5' primer and a J-beta primer mix. A template-switch 5' adaptor carrying 12 random nucleotides introduced a unique molecular identifier onto each TCR beta cDNA molecule. At least 2.5 million CDR3-containing paired-end reads were obtained from each sample. First-strand cDNA synthesis was performed from all RNA using the Mint cDNA synthesis kit, with priming by a TRBC-specific oligonucleotide. After uracil-DNA glycosylase treatment, a first 18-cycle PCR used universal primers M1SS and BC2_uni_R on all cDNA. Per the original workflow: Normalization of each sample was performed by random selection of 1 million high-quality reads, each carrying a distinct molecular identifier. Instead of being binned into consensus sequences, reads that shared molecular identifiers were thrown out. MiTCR, set to a Q25 quality threshold and the strictest error-elimination algorithm, was used for CDR3 identification, clonotype clustering and error correction. A nonparametric unseen species model with Euler transformation was used to estimate lower-bound total TCR beta diversity. TCRdb cleaned the public reads at Q25 with fastp, built clones with MiXCR and kept in-frame beta chains. Each entry merges the rows of one CDR3 protein and shows their most common DNA and genes. What appears here as the V and J calls and clone size reflects TCRdb's work, not the paper's. The sample data list over a million distinct CDR3 sequences, and roughly 64% of these were observed just once. Jointly, the top ten make up over 5.5% of the sample.

The CDR3 numbers 18 residues from cysteine through phenylalanine. Kept here is only the CDR3 DNA, which spans 54 bases and is read in frame from base 1. V lost 0 bases and J lost 4 bases; the stretch between them is 18 bases long. CDR1 LGHNA and CDR2 YNFKEQ are derived from the germline V gene. The sequencing input was blood. The receptor was isolated from a man aged 18 to 29 in good health. Recombination connected TRBV4-2 to TRBJ2-2; TRBD2 is perhaps the D gene, given 7 matching bases. The sequenced DNA: TGTGCCAGCAGCCAAGATCTGGCCAGGGGAGGGATCACCGGGGAGCTGTTTTTT. Its translation reads: CASSQDLARGGITGELFF.